This passage covers 5 T cell receptor beta chains from one sample sequenced in a study of cytomegalovirus exposure and HLA in healthy donors (dated by TCRdb to about 2017). Receptors were amplified or captured by the immunoSEQ multiplex PCR assay. A mixture of 60 forward primers for TCR Vbeta segments and 13 reverse primers for TCR Jbeta segments was used in the multiplex PCR. Imported from immuneACCESS, the table was reduced by TCRdb to in-frame sequences with V and J called. These copies leave out some clones; in studies compared against another copy, an unresolved V gene accounts for under half, and the cause of the remainder is not known. The sample yields about 230,000 clones; 70% to 85% were counted once. The leading ten clones occupy 0.55% to 0.7% of the sample. The sample consisted of PBMCs. The receptors here all came from a woman aged 40 to 50 in good health and CMV-seronegative.

The chain joins TRBV20-1 to TRBJ1-1; TRBD1 might be the D (5 bases). The germline V gene has CDR1 DFQATT and CDR2 SNEGSKA (reference sequence). Trimming took off 3 bases at V and 7 bases at J, with 9 bases between the two ends. The CDR3 has 11 residues. Here the CDR3 DNA reads TGCAGTGCTAGGGGGCAGAGTGAAGCTTTCTTT. Its translation is CSARGQSEAFF.

CDR3 sequence: CASNSDSGQYF. The CDR3 coding sequence is TGTGCCAGCAACTCCGATTCGGGGCAGTACTTC. The V and J genes are TRBV11-3 and TRBJ2-7, with D hard to call. Trimming cost V 7 bases and J 9 bases, with 13 bases left between them. CDR3 length: 11 residues. CDR1 SGHNT and CDR2 YENEEA come from the germline V gene.

The chain uses TRBV2 and TRBJ1-1, with 9 positions matching TRBD1. The junction had 4 bases not matched to a gene; V was cut back by 4 bases and J by 4 bases. The CDR3 covers 14 residues. Germline V CDR1 and CDR2: SNHLY, FYNNEI. DNA for the CDR3: TGTGCCAGCAGTGCACAGGGGGCGAGCACTGAAGCTTTCTTT. This codes for CASSAQGASTEAFF.

This clone was counted a single time. This chain links TRBV11-3 with TRBJ1-1; the D is unclear. This CDR3 region has 15 residues. V was cut by 2 bases and J by 1 base, with 11 bases left in between. CDR1 and CDR2 from the germline V gene are SGHNT and YENEEA. CDR3 sequence (DNA): TGTGCCAGCAGCTTATGGAGGCGTACGAACACTGAAGCTTTCTTT. Its protein is CASSLWRRTNTEAFF.

The chain links TRBV4-1 to TRBJ1-2; D gene uncertain. The CDR3 covers 14 residues. Germline-derived CDR1 and CDR2 are MGHRA and YSYEKL. Trimming removed 2 bases at V and 2 bases at J, with 9 bases between. The CDR3: CASSQLPENYGYTF. The CDR3 DNA reads TGCGCCAGCAGCCAACTCCCAGAAAACTATGGCTACACCTTC.